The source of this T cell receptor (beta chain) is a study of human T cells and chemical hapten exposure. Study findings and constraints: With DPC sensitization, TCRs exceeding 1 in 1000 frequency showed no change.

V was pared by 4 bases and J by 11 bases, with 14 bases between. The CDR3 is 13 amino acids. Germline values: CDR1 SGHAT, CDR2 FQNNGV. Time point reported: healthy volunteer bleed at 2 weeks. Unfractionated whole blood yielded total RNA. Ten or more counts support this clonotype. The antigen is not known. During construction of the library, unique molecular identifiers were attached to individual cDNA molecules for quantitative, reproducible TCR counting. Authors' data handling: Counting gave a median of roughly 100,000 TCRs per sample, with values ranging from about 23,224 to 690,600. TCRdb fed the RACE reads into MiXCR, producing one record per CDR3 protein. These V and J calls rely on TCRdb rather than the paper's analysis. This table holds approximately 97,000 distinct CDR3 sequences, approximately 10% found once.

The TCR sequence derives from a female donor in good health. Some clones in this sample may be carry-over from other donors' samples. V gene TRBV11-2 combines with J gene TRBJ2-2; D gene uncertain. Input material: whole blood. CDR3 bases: TGTGCCAGCAGCTACAACGTTCAGAGTGAGCTGTTTTTT. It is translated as CASSYNVQSELFF.